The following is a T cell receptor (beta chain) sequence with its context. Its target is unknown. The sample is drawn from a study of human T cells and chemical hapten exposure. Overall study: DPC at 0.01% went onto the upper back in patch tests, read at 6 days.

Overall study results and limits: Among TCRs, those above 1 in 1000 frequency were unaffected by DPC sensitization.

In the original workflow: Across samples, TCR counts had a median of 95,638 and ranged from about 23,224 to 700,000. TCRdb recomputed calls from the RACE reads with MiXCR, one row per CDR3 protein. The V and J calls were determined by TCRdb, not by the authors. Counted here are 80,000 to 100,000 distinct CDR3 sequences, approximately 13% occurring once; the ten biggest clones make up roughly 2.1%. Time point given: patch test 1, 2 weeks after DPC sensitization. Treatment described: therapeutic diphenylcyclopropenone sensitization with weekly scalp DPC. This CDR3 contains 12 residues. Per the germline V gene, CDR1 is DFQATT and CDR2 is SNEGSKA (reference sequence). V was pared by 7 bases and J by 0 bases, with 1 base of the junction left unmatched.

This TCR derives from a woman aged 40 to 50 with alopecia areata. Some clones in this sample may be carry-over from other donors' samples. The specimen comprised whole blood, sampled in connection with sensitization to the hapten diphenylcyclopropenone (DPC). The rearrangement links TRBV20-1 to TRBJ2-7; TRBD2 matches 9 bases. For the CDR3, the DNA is TGCAGTGGGACTAGCGACTCCTACGAGCAGTACTTC. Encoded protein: CSGTSDSYEQYF.